The entry below describes one TCR beta chain. There is no known antigen for this receptor. Base-call qualities are not available, and no considerably larger clone is one nucleotide away. Post-treatment primary, local recurrence and metastasis tumors from poor-prognosis patients were used as specimens. The entry originates in a study of the immune and genomic landscape of osteosarcoma (dated by TCRdb to 2018 to 2021). Study-level background: The overall cohort was composed of around 48 pediatric and adult patients with high-grade osteosarcoma, and a median age at diagnosis of roughly 25 years (range roughly 5-85) was recorded. Poor-risk disease was overrepresented in the cohort, as 73% of patients had an unfavorable pathologic response to standard therapy and 65% to 70% were deceased. In the overall cohort, around three fifths of patients were male, and approximately 80% had localized disease at diagnosis. To define immunogenic potential, the study profiled osteosarcoma specimens using whole genome, RNA and T-cell receptor sequencing, along with immunohistochemistry and reverse phase protein arrays. TCR sequencing results were integrated with transcriptome, protein array and immunostaining data to characterize the osteosarcoma immunogenomic landscape. The goal of the study was to explain why immune checkpoint inhibitors have shown limited clinical activity in osteosarcoma. Each of a few patients provided a couple of samples from the same tumor site. On the study overall, not on this receptor specifically: Alongside the frozen tumor specimens, matched blood was collected from only a couple of patients. In five cases, a single hyperexpanded clone dominated the repertoire, and each of these five cases had fewer than 100 T-cell clonotypes. Sample size was not determined by any statistical method, because osteosarcoma is rare and all possible samples were collected. TCR productive clonality was higher in the immune-hot C3 cluster than the cold C1 cluster but still low overall. Productive TCR clonality was found to be low overall, with an average of 0.09 and a maximum of 0.3, which suggested limited T-cell clonal expansion. Clonality benchmarks were derived from external normal skin and healthy peripheral blood data rather than from matched normal tissue.

The ImmunoSEQ Assay (Adaptive Biotechnologies) was used to immunosequence the CDR3 regions of the TCR beta chain. The authors' pipeline ran thus. The ImmunoSEQ Analyzer platform was used to export TCRB rearrangements, read counts, read proportions and gene usage. T-cell clonality was calculated on productive rearrangements as 1 minus Pielou's evenness. Clonal space homeostasis binned clonotypes as rare, small, medium, large or hyperexpanded (0.01 to 1 of the repertoire). TCR productive clonality was compared across immune clusters C1, C2 and C3 using the Wilcoxon rank sum test. Imported from immuneACCESS, the table was reduced by TCRdb to in-frame sequences with V and J called. These copies leave out some clones; in studies compared against another copy, an unresolved V gene accounts for under half, and the cause of the remainder is not known. The V and J calls and clone size were taken over from that table, and D and trimming were inferred from the DNA. The sample yields some 10,000 clones; 55% to 75% were counted once. 18% of the sample is held by the ten biggest clonotypes.

Material: osteosarcoma tumor tissue from the lung. The sequence was collected from a human donor with osteosarcoma.

The nucleotides read TGTGCCAGCAGTAGGGCAGATACGCAGTATTTT. This codes for CASSRADTQYF. The chain is assembled from TRBV7-9 and TRBJ2-3; confidence is insufficient to name the D gene. Cut back by 6 bases and 4 bases, the V and J ends lie 5 bases apart. The germline V gene (reference sequence) sets CDR1 to SEHNR and CDR2 to FQNEAQ. Its CDR3 holds 11 amino acids, cysteine through phenylalanine. Only the CDR3 DNA is retained, 33 bases long and in frame from the first base. Reference TRBV7-9 and TRBJ2-3 genes cover what lies past the CDR3, so the full variable domain is DTGVSQNPRHKITKRGQNVTFRCDPISEHNRLYWYRQTLGQGPEFLTYFQNEAQLEKSRLLSDRFSAERPKGSFSTLEIQRTEQGDSAMYLCASSRADTQYFGPGTRLTVL.